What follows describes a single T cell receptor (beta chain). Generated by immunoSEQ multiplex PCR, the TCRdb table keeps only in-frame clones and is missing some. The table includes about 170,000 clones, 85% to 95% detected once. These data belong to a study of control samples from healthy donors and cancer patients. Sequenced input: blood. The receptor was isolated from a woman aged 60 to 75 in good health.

In DNA form, the CDR3 reads TGTGCCAGCAGTTACGCTTATAACTACAATGAGCAGTTCTTC. It yields the protein CASSYAYNYNEQFF. The chain links TRBV6-2 or TRBV6-3 to TRBJ2-1; no firm D call. The germline CDR1 and CDR2 sequences are MNHEY and SVGEGT. This CDR3 is built from 14 residues. Between the trimmed V and J ends, which lost 2 bases and 3 bases, there was a span of 8 bases.